The clone carrying this T cell receptor beta chain occurred a few times. Looked up from germline, CDR1 is KGHSH and CDR2 is LQKENI. The CDR3 is 12 residues long. Between the trimmed V and J ends, which lost 2 bases and 3 bases, there was a span of 5 bases. The sample originates from a study of T cell repertoires in cytomegalovirus infection. TCRdb reanalysed the reads using MiXCR and keeps one entry per CDR3 protein. The table lists 100,000 or so distinct CDR3 sequences, 15% to 20% of them singletons, with approximately 7.6% in the top ten. Sequencing was carried out using PBMCs. The sequence came from a human donor in good health (CMV status not recorded). Some clones in this sample may be carry-over from other donors' samples. V gene TRBV18 combines with J gene TRBJ2-7, with D unclear. The chain's CDR3 is CASSPKGYEQYF. CDR3 nucleotide sequence: TGTGCCAGCTCACCAAAGGGCTACGAGCAGTACTTC.